This T cell receptor (beta chain) derives from a study of CD8+ T cells in alopecia areata. Once RNA had been extracted, it was reverse transcribed into cDNA to act as the sequencing template. Assay used: immunoSEQ multiplex PCR; TCRdb lists only in-frame clones, some missing. Among around 150,000 clones, around 57% were seen once, and the ten largest hold over 4%. Researchers picked out CD4+ and CD8+ T cells from PBMCs by sorting. Note on this clone: This sample includes further DNA sequences coding for the same CDR3.

Sequenced: CD4+ T cells sorted from blood. This TCR derives from a human donor in good health.

The CDR3 DNA sequence: TGCAGCGTTGTGCGGGGACAAGAGACCCAGTACTTC. Its protein product is CSVVRGQETQYF. The V and J genes are TRBV29-1 and TRBJ2-5; D possibly corresponds to TRBD2 (6 bases). CDR1 and CDR2 (germline): SQVTM, ANQGSEA. The CDR3 sequence is 12 residues long. Trimming took off 4 bases at V and 2 bases at J, with 8 bases between the two ends.